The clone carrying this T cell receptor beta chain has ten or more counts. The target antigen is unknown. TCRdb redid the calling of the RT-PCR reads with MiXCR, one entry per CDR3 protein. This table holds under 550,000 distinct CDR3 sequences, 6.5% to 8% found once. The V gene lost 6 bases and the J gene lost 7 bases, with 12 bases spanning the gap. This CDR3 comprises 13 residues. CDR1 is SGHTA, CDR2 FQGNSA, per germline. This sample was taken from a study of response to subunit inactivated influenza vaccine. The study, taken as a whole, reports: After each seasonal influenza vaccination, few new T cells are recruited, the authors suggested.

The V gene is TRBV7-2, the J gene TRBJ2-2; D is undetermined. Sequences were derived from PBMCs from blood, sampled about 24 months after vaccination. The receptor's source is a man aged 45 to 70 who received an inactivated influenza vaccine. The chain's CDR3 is CASRNQTFGELFF. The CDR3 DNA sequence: TGTGCCAGCAGGAACCAGACCTTCGGGGAGCTGTTTTTT.